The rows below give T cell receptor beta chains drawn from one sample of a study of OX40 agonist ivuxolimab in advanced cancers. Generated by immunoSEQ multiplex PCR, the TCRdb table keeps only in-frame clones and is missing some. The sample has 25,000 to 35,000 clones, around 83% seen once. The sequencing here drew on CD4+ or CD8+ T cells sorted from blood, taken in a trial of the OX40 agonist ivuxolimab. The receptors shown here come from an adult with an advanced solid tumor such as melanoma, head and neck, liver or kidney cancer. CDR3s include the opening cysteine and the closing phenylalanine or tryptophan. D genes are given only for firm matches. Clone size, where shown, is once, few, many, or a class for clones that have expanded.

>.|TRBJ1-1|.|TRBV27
TGTGCCAGCAGTTTAGCAGGGGCGGGTACTGAAGCTTTCTTT
CASSLAGAGTEAFF
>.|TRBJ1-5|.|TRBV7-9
TGTGCCAGCAGCTTAGTAGGGGACAATCAGCCCCAGCATTTT
CASSLVGDNQPQHF
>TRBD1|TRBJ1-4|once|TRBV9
TGTGCCAGCAGCGAGACAGGGGTTAAGGAAAAACTGTTTTTT
CASSETGVKEKLFF
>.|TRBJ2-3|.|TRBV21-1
TGTGCCAGCAGCAAAGCGCGGGGAAGTGGCACAGATACGCAGTATTTT
CASSKARGSGTDTQYF
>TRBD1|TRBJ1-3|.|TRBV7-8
TGTGCCAGCACCTTATCGGGTTGGGACAGGGTGAAAGGAAACACCATATATTTT
CASTLSGWDRVKGNTIYF
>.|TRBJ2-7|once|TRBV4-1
TGCGCCAGCAGCCAAGCCGGGGGCAGGGTGGGCTACGAGCAGTACTTC
CASSQAGGRVGYEQYF
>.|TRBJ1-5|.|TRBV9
TGTGCCAGCAGCGCCGCAGGGAATCAGCCCCAGCATTTT
CASSAAGNQPQHF
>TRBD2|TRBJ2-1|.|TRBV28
TGTGCCAGCAGCCAGAGCGGGGGCCTCTACAATGAGCAGTTCTTC
CASSQSGGLYNEQFF
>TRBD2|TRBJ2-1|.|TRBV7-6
TGTGCCAGCTCCCCGGGACTAGCGGGAGAAACCTACAATGAGCAGTTCTTC
CASSPGLAGETYNEQFF
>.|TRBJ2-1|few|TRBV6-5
TGTGCCAGCAGTTACAAGGGCACCTACAATGAGCAGTTCTTC
CASSYKGTYNEQFF
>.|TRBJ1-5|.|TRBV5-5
TGTGCCAGCAGCTTGCGGCAGACTTTAAATCAGCCCCAGCATTTT
CASSLRQTLNQPQHF
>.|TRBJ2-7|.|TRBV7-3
TGTGCCAGCAGCGCAAGACAGCCCTACGAGCAGTACTTC
CASSARQPYEQYF
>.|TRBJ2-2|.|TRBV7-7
TGTGCTAGCAGCTTAGCCCCTATCGGACATCCGAAGGCCGGGGAGCTGTTTTTT
CASSLAPIGHPKAGELFF
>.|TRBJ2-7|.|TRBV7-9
TGTGCCAGCAGCTTGAGGGGTGCCGAGCAGTACTTC
CASSLRGAEQYF
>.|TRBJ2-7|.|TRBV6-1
TGTGCCAGCAGTCCGGGCGGGGCCCTCTACGAGCAGTACTTC
CASSPGGALYEQYF
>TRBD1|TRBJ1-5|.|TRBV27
TGTGCCAGCAAGGCAGGGGGATCGGATCAGCCCCAGCATTTT
CASKAGGSDQPQHF
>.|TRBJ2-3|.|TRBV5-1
TGCGCCAGCAGCTTCCGGGACTCCGGCGCAGATACGCAGTATTTT
CASSFRDSGADTQYF
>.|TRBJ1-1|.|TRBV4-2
TGTGCCAGCAGCCAAGATCTGAACGCGGGGGGCACTGAAGCTTTCTTT
CASSQDLNAGGTEAFF
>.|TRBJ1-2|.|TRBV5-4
TGTGCCAGCAGACAGACAGCAAACTATGGCTACACCTTC
CASRQTANYGYTF
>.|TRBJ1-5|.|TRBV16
TGTGCCAGCAGCCAATCCGGGACTAGCAATCAGCCCCAGCATTTT
CASSQSGTSNQPQHF
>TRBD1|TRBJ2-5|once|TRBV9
TGTGCCAGCAGCCCCCGGGACAGGGGGCGAGAGACCCAGTACTTC
CASSPRDRGRETQYF
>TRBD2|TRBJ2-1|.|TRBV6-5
TGTGCCAGCGAACTAGCGGGGAAGCCCTACAATGAGCAGTTCTTC
CASELAGKPYNEQFF
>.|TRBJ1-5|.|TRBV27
TGTGCCAGCAGTCCAGAAGGACAGCTCAATCAGCCCCAGCATTTT
CASSPEGQLNQPQHF
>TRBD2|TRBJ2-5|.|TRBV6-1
TGTGCCAGCAGTGAACTAGCGGGGGGGCAAGAGACCCAGTACTTC
CASSELAGGQETQYF
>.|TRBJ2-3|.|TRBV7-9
TGTGCCAGCAGCCAAGAGGGGGCTAGCGGCACAGATACGCAGTATTTT
CASSQEGASGTDTQYF
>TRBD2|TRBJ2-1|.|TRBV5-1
TGCGCCAGCAGCTTTTTCTCATGGACTAGCGGGGAGTACAATGAGCAGTTCTTC
CASSFFSWTSGEYNEQFF
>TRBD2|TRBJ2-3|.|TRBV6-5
TGTGCCAGCAGTTACTCGGGTCTAGCGGGAGATACGCAGTATTTT
CASSYSGLAGDTQYF
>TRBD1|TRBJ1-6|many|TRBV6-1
TGTGCCAGCAGTCTAGGGACAGGTGATTCACCCCTCCACTTT
CASSLGTGDSPLHF
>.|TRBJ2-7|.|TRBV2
TGTGCCGTTGGAACGGCAGCCACCGGGAGCGAGCAGTACTTC
CAVGTAATGSEQYF
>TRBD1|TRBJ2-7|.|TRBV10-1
TGCGCCAGCAGTGCTGTGACAGGGGGCGAGCAGTACTTC
CASSAVTGGEQYF
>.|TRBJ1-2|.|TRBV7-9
TGTGCCAGCAGCTTAGAGGGGCAGGGGTGGACTGGCTACACCTTC
CASSLEGQGWTGYTF
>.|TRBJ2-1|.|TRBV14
TGTGCCAGCAGCCAAGATCTGGGCGGATGGCAGTACAATGAGCAGTTCTTC
CASSQDLGGWQYNEQFF
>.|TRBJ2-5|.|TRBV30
TGTGCCTGGAGTGGCAGTCAAGAGACCCAGTACTTC
CAWSGSQETQYF
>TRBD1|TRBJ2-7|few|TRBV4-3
TGCGCCAGCAGCCATGGACAGGGTGACGAGCAGTACTTC
CASSHGQGDEQYF
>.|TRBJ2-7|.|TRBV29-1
TGCAGCGTTGAAGATCCTGGGGGGAACTCCTACGAGCAGTACTTC
CSVEDPGGNSYEQYF
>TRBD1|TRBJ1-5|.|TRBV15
TGTGCCACCAGCAGAGAAGACAGGGGCTATAGCAATCAGCCCCAGCATTTT
CATSREDRGYSNQPQHF
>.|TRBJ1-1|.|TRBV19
TGTGCCAGTAGCCTACCCGGGCCCGCAATGAACACTGAAGCTTTCTTT
CASSLPGPAMNTEAFF
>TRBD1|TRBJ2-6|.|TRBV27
TGTGCCAGCAGTTTAATATCCACAGGGGCTGGGGCCAACGTCCTGACTTTC
CASSLISTGAGANVLTF
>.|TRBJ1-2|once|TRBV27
TGTGCCAGCAGTTTATCGGGGGGTCCCATCTATGGCTACACCTTC
CASSLSGGPIYGYTF
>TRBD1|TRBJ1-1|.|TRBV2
TGTGCCAGCAGTGGGGGGGGGACAGATGAAGCTTTCTTT
CASSGGGTDEAFF
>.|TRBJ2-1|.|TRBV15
TGTGCCACCGGATTAAATGAGCAGTTCTTC
CATGLNEQFF
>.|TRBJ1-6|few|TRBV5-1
TGCGCCAGCAGTTTAGGCATTCAGGGATCACCCCTCCACTTT
CASSLGIQGSPLHF
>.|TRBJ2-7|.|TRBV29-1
TGCAGCGTTTTGGTCGGGGGCTACGAGCAGTACTTC
CSVLVGGYEQYF
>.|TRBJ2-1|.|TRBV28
TGTGCCAGCAGTTTCGGCATTTCCTACAATGAGCAGTTCTTC
CASSFGISYNEQFF